This T cell receptor beta chain was identified during a study of read filtering for tumor transcriptome and immune sequencing. Study context: Eight or nine patients were R-ISS I, some 15 were R-ISS II, 6 or 7 were R-ISS III. Notes on the study in general: Single-read clonotypes: roughly 86% of IR-seq clonotypes (approximately 3.7% of reads), 74.6% of RNA-seq clonotypes (approximately 43% of reads).

In regard to this clonotype: Its antigen is as yet unknown. The likely explanation is a read error, given a far larger clone one base away. Given the absence of the conserved phenylalanine or tryptophan at the CDR3 end, a read error is likely.

CDR1 is SGHTA, CDR2 FQGTGA, per germline. The CDR3 is 16 amino acids. V was shortened by 2 bases and J by 5 bases, with 16 bases between the two germline ends. From approximately 430 ng of RNA, a library with molecular barcoded alpha/delta and beta/gamma adaptors was made. Using its own MiXCR run on the reads, TCRdb lists one record per CDR3 protein. The sample has about 58,000 distinct CDR3 sequences, approximately 13% seen once; the top ten hold under 20%. The chain combines TRBV7-3 with TRBJ2-1; perhaps TRBD2 as D (7 bases). The sequencing input was a population of CD138-negative cells sorted from bone marrow. The sequence was collected from a donor aged 40 or older with multiple myeloma. The CDR3 nucleotides are TGTGCCAGCAGCTTAGGATGGGGGGGCGGGAACAATGAGCAGTTCCTC. This codes for CASSLGWGGGNNEQFL.